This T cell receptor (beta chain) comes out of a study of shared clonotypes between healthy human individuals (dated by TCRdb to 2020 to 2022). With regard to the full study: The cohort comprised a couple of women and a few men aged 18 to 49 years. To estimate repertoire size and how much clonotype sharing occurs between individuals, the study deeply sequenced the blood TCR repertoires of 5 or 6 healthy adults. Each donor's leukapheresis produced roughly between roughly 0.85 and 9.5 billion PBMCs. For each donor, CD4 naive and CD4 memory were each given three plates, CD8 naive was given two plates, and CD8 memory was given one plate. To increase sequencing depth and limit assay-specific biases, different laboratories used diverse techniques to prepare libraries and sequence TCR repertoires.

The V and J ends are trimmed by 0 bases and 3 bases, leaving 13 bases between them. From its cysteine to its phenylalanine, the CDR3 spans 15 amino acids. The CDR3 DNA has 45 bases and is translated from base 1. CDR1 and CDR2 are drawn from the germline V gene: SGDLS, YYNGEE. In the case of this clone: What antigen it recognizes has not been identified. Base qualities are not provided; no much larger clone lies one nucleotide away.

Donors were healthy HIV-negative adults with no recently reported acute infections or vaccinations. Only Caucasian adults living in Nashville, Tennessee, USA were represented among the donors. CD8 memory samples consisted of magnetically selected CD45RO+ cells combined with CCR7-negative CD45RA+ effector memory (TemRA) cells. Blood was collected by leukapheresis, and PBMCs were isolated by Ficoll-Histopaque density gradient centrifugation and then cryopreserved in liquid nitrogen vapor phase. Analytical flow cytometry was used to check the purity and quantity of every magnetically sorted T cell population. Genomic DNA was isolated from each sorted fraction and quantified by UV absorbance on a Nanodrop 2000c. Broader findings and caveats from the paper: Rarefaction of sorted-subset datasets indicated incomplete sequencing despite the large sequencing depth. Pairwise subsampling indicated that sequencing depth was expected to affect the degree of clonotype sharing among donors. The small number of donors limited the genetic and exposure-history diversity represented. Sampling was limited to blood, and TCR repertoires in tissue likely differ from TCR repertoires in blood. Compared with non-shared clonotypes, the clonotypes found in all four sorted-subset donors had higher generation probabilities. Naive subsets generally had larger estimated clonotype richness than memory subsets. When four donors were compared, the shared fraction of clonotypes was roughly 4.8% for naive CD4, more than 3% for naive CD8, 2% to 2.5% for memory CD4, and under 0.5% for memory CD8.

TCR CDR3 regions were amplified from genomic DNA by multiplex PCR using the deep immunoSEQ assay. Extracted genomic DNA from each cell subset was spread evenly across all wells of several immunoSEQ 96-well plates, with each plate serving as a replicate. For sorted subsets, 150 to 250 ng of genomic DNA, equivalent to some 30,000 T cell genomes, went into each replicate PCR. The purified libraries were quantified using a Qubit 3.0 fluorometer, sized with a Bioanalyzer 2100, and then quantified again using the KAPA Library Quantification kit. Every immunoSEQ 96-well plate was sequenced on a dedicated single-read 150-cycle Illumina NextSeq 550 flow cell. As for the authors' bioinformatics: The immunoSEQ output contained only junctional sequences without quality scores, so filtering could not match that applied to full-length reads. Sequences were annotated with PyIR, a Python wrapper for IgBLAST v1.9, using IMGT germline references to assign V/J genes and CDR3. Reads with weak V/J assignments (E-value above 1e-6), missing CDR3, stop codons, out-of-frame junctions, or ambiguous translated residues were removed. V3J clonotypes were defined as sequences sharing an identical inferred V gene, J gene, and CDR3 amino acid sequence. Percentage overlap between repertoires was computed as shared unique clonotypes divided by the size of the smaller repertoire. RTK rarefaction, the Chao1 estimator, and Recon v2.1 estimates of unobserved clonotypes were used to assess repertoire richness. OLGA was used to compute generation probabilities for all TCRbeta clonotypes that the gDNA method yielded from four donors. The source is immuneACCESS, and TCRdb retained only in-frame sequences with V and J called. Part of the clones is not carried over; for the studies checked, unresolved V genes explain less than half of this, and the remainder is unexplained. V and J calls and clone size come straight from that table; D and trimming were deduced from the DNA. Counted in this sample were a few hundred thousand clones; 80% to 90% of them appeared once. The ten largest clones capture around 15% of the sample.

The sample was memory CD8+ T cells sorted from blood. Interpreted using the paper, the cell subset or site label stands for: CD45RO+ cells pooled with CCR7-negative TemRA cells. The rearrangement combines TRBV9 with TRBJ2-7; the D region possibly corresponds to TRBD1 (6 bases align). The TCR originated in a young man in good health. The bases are TGTGCCAGCAGCGTAGGAGGGGGTGATAACTACGAGCAGTACTTC. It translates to CASSVGGGDNYEQYF.